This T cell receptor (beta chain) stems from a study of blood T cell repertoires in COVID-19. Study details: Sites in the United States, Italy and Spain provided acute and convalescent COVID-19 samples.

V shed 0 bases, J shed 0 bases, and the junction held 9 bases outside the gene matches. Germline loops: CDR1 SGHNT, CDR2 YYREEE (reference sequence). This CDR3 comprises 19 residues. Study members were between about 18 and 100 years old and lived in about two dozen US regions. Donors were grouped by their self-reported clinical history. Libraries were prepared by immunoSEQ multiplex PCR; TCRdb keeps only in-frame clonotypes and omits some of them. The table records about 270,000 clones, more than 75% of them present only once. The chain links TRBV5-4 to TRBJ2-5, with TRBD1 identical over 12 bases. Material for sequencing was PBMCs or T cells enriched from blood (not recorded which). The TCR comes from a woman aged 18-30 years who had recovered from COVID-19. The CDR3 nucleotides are TGTGCCAGCAGCTTGGGGACATCCGGGACAGGGGGCTACCAAGAGACCCAGTACTTC. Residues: CASSLGTSGTGGYQETQYF.